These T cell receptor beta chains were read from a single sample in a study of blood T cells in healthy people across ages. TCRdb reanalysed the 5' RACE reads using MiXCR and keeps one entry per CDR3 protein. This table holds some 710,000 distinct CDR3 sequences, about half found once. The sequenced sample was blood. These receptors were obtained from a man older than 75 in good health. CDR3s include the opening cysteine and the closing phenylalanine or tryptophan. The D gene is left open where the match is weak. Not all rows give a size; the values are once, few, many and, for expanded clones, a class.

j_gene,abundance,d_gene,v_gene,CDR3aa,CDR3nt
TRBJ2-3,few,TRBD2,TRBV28,CASSFIRSGRAYDTQYF,TGTGCCAGCAGTTTCATACGTAGCGGGAGGGCCTACGATACGCAGTATTTT
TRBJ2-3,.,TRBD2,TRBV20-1,CSAPGGRAGGNTQYF,TGCAGTGCTCCAGGGGGGCGAGCGGGAGGGAATACGCAGTATTTT
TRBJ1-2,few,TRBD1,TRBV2,CASSSQGANYGYTF,TGTGCCAGCAGTTCACAGGGGGCGAACTATGGCTACACCTTC
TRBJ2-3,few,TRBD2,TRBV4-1,CASSQDRRERDKTDTQYF,TGCGCCAGCAGCCAAGATCGCAGGGAGCGGGATAAGACAGATACGCAGTATTTT
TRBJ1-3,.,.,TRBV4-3,CASSQDRISGNTIYF,TGCGCCAGCAGCCAAGATCGCATATCTGGAAACACCATATATTTT
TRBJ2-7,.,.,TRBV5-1,CASSLEPGVIYEQYF,TGCGCCAGCAGCTTAGAGCCGGGAGTAATTTACGAGCAGTACTTC
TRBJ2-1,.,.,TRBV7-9,CASSSDLSAHNEQFF,TGTGCCAGCAGCTCCGACCTATCAGCCCACAATGAGCAGTTCTTC
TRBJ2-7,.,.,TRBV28,CASSKRQGYSYEQYF,TGTGCCAGCAGTAAGCGGCAAGGATACTCCTACGAGCAGTACTTC
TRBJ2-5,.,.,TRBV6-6,CASSREGSQYF,TGTGCCAGCAGTCGAGAGGGGTCCCAGTACTTC
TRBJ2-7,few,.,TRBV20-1,CSAKGLTYEQYF,TGCAGTGCTAAGGGGTTAACCTACGAGCAGTACTTC
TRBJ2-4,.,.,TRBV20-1,CSASVPLASHNEQYF,TGCAGTGCTAGTGTCCCTCTAGCGTCCCACAATGAGCAGTACTTC
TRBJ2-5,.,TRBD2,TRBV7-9,CASSLPTGTSGEQYF,TGTGCCAGCAGCTTACCGACTGGGACTAGCGGTGAGCAGTACTTC
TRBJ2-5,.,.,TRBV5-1,CASSLATGADQEAQYF,TGCGCCAGCAGCTTGGCGACTGGAGCCGACCAAGAGGCCCAGTACTTC
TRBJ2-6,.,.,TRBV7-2,CASSLRRGSPGANVLTF,TGTGCCAGCAGCTTAAGAAGGGGGAGCCCTGGGGCCAACGTCCTGACTTTC
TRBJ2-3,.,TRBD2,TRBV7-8,CASSYVAGDTDTQYF,TGTGCCAGCAGCTACGTGGCGGGAGACACAGATACGCAGTATTTT
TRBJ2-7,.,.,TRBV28,CAGRGGLYEQYF,TGTGCCGGCAGGGGGGGGTTGTACGAGCAGTACTTC
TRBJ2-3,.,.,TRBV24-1,CATSSPKFAPDTQYF,TGTGCCACCAGTTCCCCCAAGTTCGCGCCCGATACGCAGTATTTT
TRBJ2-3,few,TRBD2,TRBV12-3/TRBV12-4,CASSLGGSTDMQYF,TGTGCCAGCAGTTTGGGGGGGAGCACAGATATGCAGTATTTT
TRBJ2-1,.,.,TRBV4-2,CASSQAASVQETQFF,TGTGCCAGCAGCCAAGCAGCCAGCGTACAAGAGACCCAGTTCTTC
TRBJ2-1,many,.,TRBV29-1,CSVEDPFGANEQFF,TGCAGCGTTGAAGATCCGTTTGGTGCCAATGAGCAGTTCTTC
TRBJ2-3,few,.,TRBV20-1,CSPGDLGTDTQYF,TGCAGTCCCGGGGACTTGGGCACAGATACGCAGTATTTT
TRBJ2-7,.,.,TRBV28,CASSFSDLQGANEQYF,TGTGCCAGCAGTTTTTCCGACCTACAGGGTGCCAACGAGCAGTACTTC
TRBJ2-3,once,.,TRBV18,CASSPGTGTNVDTQYF,TGTGCCAGCTCACCTGGGACCGGGACCAACGTAGATACGCAGTATTTT
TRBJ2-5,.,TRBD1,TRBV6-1,CASTGQGMETQYF,TGTGCCAGCACCGGACAGGGGATGGAGACCCAGTACTTC
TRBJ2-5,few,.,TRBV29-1,CSVHPGDVETQYF,TGCAGCGTTCACCCCGGGGATGTGGAGACCCAGTACTTC
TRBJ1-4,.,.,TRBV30,CAWSAIANGKLFF,TGTGCCTGGAGCGCAATCGCCAATGGAAAACTGTTTTTT
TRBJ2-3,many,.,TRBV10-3,CAISESLTAGADTQYF,TGTGCCATCAGTGAGTCGTTGACCGCAGGGGCAGATACGCAGTATTTT
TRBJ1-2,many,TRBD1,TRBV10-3,CAISSGTGFYGYTF,TGTGCCATCAGTTCCGGGACAGGGTTTTACGGCTACACCTTC
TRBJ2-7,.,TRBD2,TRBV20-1,CSVIRASGDEQYF,TGCAGTGTTATTAGGGCTAGCGGGGACGAGCAGTACTTC
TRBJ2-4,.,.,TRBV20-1,CSTVRNGAQNIQYF,TGCAGTACTGTAAGAAACGGAGCCCAAAACATTCAGTACTTC
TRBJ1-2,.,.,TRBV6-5,CASSTGLHYGYTF,TGTGCCAGCAGCACAGGGTTGCACTATGGCTACACCTTC
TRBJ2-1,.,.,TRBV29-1,CSVEGWTVQNEQFF,TGCAGCGTTGAAGGTTGGACAGTTCAAAATGAGCAGTTCTTC
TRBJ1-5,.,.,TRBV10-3,CAISEHGGQPQHF,TGTGCCATCAGTGAGCATGGCGGTCAGCCCCAGCATTTT
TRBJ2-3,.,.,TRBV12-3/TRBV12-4,CASSLIRARGRTDTQYF,TGTGCCAGCAGTTTAATCCGCGCTCGCGGACGCACAGATACGCAGTATTTT
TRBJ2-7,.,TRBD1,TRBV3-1,CASSPTGGAYEQYF,TGTGCCAGCAGCCCGACAGGGGGGGCCTACGAGCAGTACTTC
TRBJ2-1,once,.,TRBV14,CASSPPIGGGGHNEQFF,TGTGCCAGCAGCCCCCCTATCGGAGGGGGGGGCCACAATGAGCAGTTCTTC
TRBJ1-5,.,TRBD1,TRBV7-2,CASSFTGEDDQPQHF,TGTGCCAGCAGCTTCACAGGGGAGGATGATCAGCCCCAGCATTTT
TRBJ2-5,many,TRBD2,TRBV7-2,CASSRTSGSVRETQYF,TGTGCCAGCAGCCGGACTAGCGGGAGCGTCCGAGAGACCCAGTACTTC
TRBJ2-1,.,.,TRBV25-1,CASRETGDYNEQFF,TGTGCCAGCAGAGAGACTGGGGATTACAATGAGCAGTTCTTC
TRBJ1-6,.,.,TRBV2,CASSEISSNSPLHF,TGTGCCAGCAGTGAGATCTCTAGTAATTCACCCCTCCACTTT
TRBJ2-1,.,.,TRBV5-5,CASSLLDNNEQFF,TGTGCCAGCAGCCTTCTGGACAACAATGAGCAGTTCTTC
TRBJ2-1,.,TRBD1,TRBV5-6,CASSLLQGTAYNEQFF,TGTGCCAGCAGCCTGTTACAGGGGACCGCCTACAATGAGCAGTTCTTC